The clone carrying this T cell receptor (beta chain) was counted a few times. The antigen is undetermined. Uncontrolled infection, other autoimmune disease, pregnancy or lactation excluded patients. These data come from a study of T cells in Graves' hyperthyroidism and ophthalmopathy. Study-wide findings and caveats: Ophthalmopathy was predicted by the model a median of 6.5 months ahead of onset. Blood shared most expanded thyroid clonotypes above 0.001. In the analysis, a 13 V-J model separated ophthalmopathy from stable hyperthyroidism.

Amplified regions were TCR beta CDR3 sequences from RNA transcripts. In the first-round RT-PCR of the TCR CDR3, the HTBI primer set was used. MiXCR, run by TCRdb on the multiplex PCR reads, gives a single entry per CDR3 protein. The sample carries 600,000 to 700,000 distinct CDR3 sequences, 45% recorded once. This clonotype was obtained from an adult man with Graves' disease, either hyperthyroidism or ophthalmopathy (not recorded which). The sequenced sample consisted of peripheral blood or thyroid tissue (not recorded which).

The CDR3 region is CASSRGSIHHEQYF. Here the CDR3 DNA reads TGTGCCAGCAGCCGGGGATCAATCCATCACGAGCAGTACTTC. This rearrangement joins TRBV7-9 to TRBJ2-7; D may be TRBD2 (5 bases). The germline gives CDR1 SEHNR, CDR2 FQNEAQ (reference sequence). The CDR3 totals 14 residues. Trimming stripped 5 bases from V and 5 bases from J, with 16 bases between.